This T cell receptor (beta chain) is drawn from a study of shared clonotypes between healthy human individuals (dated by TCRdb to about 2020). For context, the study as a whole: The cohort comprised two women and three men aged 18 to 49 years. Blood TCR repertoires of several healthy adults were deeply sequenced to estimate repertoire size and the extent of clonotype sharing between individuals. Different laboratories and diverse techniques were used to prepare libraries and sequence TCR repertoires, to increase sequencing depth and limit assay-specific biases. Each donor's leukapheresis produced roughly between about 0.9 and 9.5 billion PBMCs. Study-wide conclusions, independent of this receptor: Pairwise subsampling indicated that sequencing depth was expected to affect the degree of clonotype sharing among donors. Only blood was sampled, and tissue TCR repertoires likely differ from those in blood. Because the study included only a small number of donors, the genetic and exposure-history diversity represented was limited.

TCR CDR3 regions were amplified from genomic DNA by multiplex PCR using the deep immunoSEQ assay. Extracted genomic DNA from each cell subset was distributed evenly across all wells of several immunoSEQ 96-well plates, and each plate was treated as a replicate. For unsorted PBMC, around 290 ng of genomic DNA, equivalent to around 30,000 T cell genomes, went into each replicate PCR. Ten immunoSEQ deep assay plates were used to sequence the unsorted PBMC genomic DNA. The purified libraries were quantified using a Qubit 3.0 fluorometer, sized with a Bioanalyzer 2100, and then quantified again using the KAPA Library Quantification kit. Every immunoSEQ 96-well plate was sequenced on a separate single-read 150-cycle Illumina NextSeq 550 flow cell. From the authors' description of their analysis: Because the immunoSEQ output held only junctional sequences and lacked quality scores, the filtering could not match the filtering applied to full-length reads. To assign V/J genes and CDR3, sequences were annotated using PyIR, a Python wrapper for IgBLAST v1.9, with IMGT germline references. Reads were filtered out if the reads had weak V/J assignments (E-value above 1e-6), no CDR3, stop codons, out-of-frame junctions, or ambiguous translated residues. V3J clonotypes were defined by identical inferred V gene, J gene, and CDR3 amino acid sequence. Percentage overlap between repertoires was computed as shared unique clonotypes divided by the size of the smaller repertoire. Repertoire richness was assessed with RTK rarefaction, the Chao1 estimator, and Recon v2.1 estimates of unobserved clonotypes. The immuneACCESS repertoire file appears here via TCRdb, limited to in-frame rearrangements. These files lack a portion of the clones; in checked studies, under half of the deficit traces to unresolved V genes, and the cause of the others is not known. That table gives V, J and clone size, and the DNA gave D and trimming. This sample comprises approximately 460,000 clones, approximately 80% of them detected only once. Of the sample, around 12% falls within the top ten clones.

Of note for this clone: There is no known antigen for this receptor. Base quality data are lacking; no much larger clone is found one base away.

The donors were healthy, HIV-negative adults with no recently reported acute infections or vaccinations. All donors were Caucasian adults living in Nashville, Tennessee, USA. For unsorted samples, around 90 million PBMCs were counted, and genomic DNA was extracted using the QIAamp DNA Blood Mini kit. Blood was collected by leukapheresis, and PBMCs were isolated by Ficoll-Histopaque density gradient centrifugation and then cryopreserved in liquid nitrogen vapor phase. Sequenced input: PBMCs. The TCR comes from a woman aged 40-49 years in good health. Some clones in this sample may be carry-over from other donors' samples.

The bases are TGTGCCAGCAGGACTAGCGGGCAAGAGACCCAGTACTTC. The encoded protein is CASRTSGQETQYF. Rearrangement joined TRBV28 to TRBJ2-5, with 10 bases in between that match TRBD2. Via the germline V gene, CDR1 is MDHEN and CDR2 SYDVKM. From V the trimming removes 6 bases and from J it removes 2 bases, while the gene matches leave 0 bases of the junction unaccounted for. Including the terminal cysteine and phenylalanine, the CDR3 comprises 13 residues. Only the CDR3 region is kept as DNA, spanning 39 bases read in frame from base 1.